These 6 T cell receptor beta chains were all obtained from the same sample, sequenced in a study of blood T cells in healthy people across ages. A second roughly 7 to 11 cycle PCR used barcoded and J-beta primers. TCRdb analysed the 5' RACE reads with MiXCR anew, one entry per CDR3 protein. The table includes 910,000 or so distinct CDR3 sequences, 51% detected once. Sample: blood. The source of these receptors is a woman aged 55-69 years in good health.

The chain joins TRBV5-4 to TRBJ2-7; tentatively, D is TRBD1 (5 bases). The CDR3 is made up of 14 amino acids. V was clipped by 5 bases and J by 2 bases, with 14 bases between them. The germline gives CDR1 SGHNT, CDR2 YYREEE (reference sequence). The CDR3 sequence: CASSVQGTTYEQYF. The CDR3 DNA reads TGTGCCAGCAGTGTTCAGGGCACCACCTACGAGCAGTACTTC.

The chain has TRBV15 and TRBJ2-7; perhaps TRBD1 as D (6 bases). CDR3 length: 14 residues. Germline CDR1 and CDR2: LNHNV and YYDKDF (reference sequence). V lost 2 bases and J lost 4, with 12 bases in between. Here the CDR3 reads CATSRRTVAYEQYF. CDR3 bases: TGTGCCACCAGCAGAAGGACAGTAGCATACGAGCAGTACTTC.

V gene TRBV9 combines with J gene TRBJ2-7, with D perhaps given as TRBD1 or TRBD2 (5 bases each). Germline V gene lookup returns CDR1 SGDLS and CDR2 YYNGEE. V shed 2 bases and J shed 7 bases, with 13 bases lying between them. The CDR3 runs to 13 residues. DNA for the CDR3: TGTGCCAGCAGCGTTCCGGGGCGCGAGGAGCAGTACTTC. This gives the protein CASSVPGREEQYF.

The CDR3 region has the DNA TGCGCCAGCAGCCAAGGGAGGGCCCGGGGCAATCAGCCCCAGCATTTT. This gives the protein CASSQGRARGNQPQHF. The chain has TRBV4-1 and TRBJ1-5, with D unclear. Germline assignment: CDR1 MGHRA and CDR2 YSYEKL. With 1 base removed from V and 2 bases from J, the gap between germline ends came to 12 bases. The CDR3 is 16 residues long.

The rearrangement links TRBV12-3 or TRBV12-4 to TRBJ2-7; D is unresolved. V dropped 6 bases and J dropped 5 bases, with 8 bases sitting between them. This CDR3 has 11 residues. The CDR3 protein is CASSLYHEQYF. CDR3 sequence (DNA): TGTGCCAGCAGCTTATACCACGAGCAGTACTTC.

V gene TRBV27 combines with J gene TRBJ2-1; TRBD1 or TRBD2 may be the D gene (5 bases each). CDR1 and CDR2 (germline): MNHEY, SMNVEV (reference sequence). The CDR3 runs 13 residues. The germline V and J ends were trimmed by 4 bases and 10 bases, with 14 bases remaining between them. This chain's CDR3 is CASSSLGAEEQFF. The DNA of the CDR3 is TGTGCCAGCAGTTCGCTCGGGGCCGAAGAGCAGTTCTTC.